This entry lists 16 T cell receptor beta chains sequenced from one sample in a study of cytomegalovirus exposure and HLA in healthy donors. PCR employed 60 Vbeta and 13 Jbeta primers. Sequencing used immunoSEQ multiplex PCR; TCRdb keeps in-frame clones, though not all of them. The sample shows 150,000 to 200,000 clones, roughly four fifths of them seen only once. The sequencing input was PBMCs. All receptors derive from a woman aged 35 to 49 in good health and CMV-seronegative.

This clone came up a few times. The gene calls are TRBV5-1 and TRBJ2-3; 7 bases fit TRBD1. J was trimmed by 1 base and V by 5 bases; bases with no gene match: 4. Per germline, CDR1 SGHRS and CDR2 YFSETQ. There are 14 residues in the CDR3. Here the CDR3 DNA reads TGCGCCAGCAGACAGGGGCTCGGCACAGATACGCAGTATTTT. Amino acid sequence: CASRQGLGTDTQYF.

V gene TRBV11-2 combines with J gene TRBJ1-3; TRBD1 might be the D (6 bases). The germline V gene has CDR1 SGHAT and CDR2 FQNNGV. The CDR3 runs 17 residues. Deletions cut 0 bases from V and 0 bases from J, with 12 bases between. CDR3 amino acids: CASSLEDSQSSGNTIYF. In nucleotides, the CDR3 is TGTGCCAGCAGCTTAGAGGACAGTCAAAGCTCTGGAAACACCATATATTTT. The full variable domain, completed using reference TRBV11-2 and TRBJ1-3, is EAGVAQSPRYKIIEKRQSVAFWCNPISGHATLYWYQQILGQGPKLLIQFQNNGVVDDSQLPKDRFSAERLKGVDSTLKIQPAKLEDSAVYLCASSLEDSQSSGNTIYFGEGSWLTVV.

The chain uses TRBV5-4 and TRBJ2-3; D might be TRBD2 (7 bases). V was trimmed by 5 bases and J by 3 bases, leaving 19 bases between them. The CDR3 sequence is 16 residues long. Germline V CDR1 and CDR2: SGHNT, YYREEE (reference sequence). CDR3 in amino acids: CASSLAGGLGTDTQYF. CDR3 nucleotides: TGTGCCAGCAGTCTGGCCGGGGGGCTGGGTACAGATACGCAGTATTTT.

This rearrangement joins TRBV27 to TRBJ2-6; 9 bases are a match to TRBD1. The ends lost 6 bases at V and 1 base at J; junction bases unmatched: 7. The germline CDR1 and CDR2 sequences are MNHEY and SMNVEV (reference sequence). The CDR3 loop spans 17 amino acids. CDR3 region: CASSPGQGRSGANVLTF. CDR3 coding DNA: TGTGCCAGCAGCCCGGGACAGGGTAGGTCTGGGGCCAACGTCCTGACTTTC.

The CDR3 DNA is TGTGCCAGCAGCTTACAGGGGCCTGGGAACACTGAAGCTTTCTTT. Protein product: CASSLQGPGNTEAFF. The chain carries TRBV6-5 and TRBJ1-1, with 7 bases lining up with TRBD1. The CDR3 runs 15 residues. V shed 6 bases and J 1 base; nucleotides not matched to a gene: 8. Per the germline V gene, CDR1 is MNHEY and CDR2 is SVGAGI.

The gene calls are TRBV19 and TRBJ1-3, with no clear D. The CDR3 runs to 12 residues. V was cut by 2 bases and J by 4 bases, with 3 bases left in between. Germline lookup yields CDR1 LNHDA and CDR2 SQIVND (reference sequence). Written as DNA, the CDR3 is TGTGCCAGTAGTATACGGGGAAACACCATATATTTT. This encodes CASSIRGNTIYF.

The chain employs TRBV5-1 and TRBJ2-7; 9 bases are a match to TRBD1. CDR3 length: 13 amino acids. CDR1 and CDR2 (germline): SGHRS, YFSETQ. The V gene end was trimmed by 4 bases and the J gene end by 7 bases; junction bases not matched to a gene: 6. In DNA, the CDR3 is TGCGCCAGCAGCACCACAGGGGGCCGGGAGCAGTACTTC. Its translation: CASSTTGGREQYF.

This chain connects TRBV2 to TRBJ1-6; D possibly corresponds to TRBD1 (6 bases). This CDR3 has 15 amino acids. CDR1 is SNHLY, CDR2 FYNNEI, per germline. V dropped 3 bases and J dropped 10 bases, with 16 bases sitting between them. DNA for the CDR3: TGTGCCAGCAGTGACAGGTGGAACAGGGCCTCACCCCTCCACTTT. Translated: CASSDRWNRASPLHF.

The V gene is TRBV28, the J gene TRBJ1-4; 7 positions match TRBD1. CDR3 length: 15 residues. Germline V lookup: CDR1 MDHEN, CDR2 SYDVKM. V trimming: 2 bases; J trimming: 2 bases; junction bases outside the gene matches: 2. CDR3 sequence (DNA): TGTGCCAGCAGTTTACCGGGACAGACTAATGAAAAACTGTTTTTT. Translation: CASSLPGQTNEKLFF.

The chain has TRBV7-9 and TRBJ1-5, with D uncertain. The V and J ends lost 6 bases and 4 bases respectively, with 10 bases between them. Germline CDR1 reads SEHNR; CDR2 reads FQNEAQ (reference sequence). The CDR3 length is 13 residues. In DNA form, the CDR3 reads TGTGCCAGCAGTTCGGGTTCAAATCAGCCCCAGCATTTT. Its protein product is CASSSGSNQPQHF.

The V call is TRBV5-1, the J call TRBJ2-2; D gene uncertain. The V and J ends lost 0 bases and 5 bases respectively, with 14 bases between them. Germline V gene lookup returns CDR1 SGHRS and CDR2 YFSETQ. The CDR3 extends over 16 amino acids. The CDR3 loop is CASSLAIAIETGELFF. The CDR3 DNA reads as TGCGCCAGCAGCTTGGCCATAGCTATTGAGACCGGGGAGCTGTTTTTT.

The sample holds a few counts of this clone. The chain uses TRBV9 and TRBJ2-5; 10 bases match TRBD2. The germline gives CDR1 SGDLS, CDR2 YYNGEE. The CDR3 runs 15 residues. With V trimmed by 0 bases and J by 4 bases, 3 bases remained unmatched. CDR3 amino acids: CASSVGAGGPETQYF. CDR3 sequence (DNA): TGTGCCAGCAGCGTAGGAGCGGGGGGGCCAGAGACCCAGTACTTC.

The rearrangement links TRBV27 to TRBJ2-1, with TRBD2 identical over 8 bases. The germline V gene has CDR1 MNHEY and CDR2 SMNVEV (reference sequence). The CDR3 loop spans 16 amino acids. V gave up 6 bases and J gave up 3 bases; unmatched junction bases: 10. As DNA, the CDR3 is TGTGCCAGCAGGGCCTCGACTAGCGCGTACTACAATGAGCAGTTCTTC. It translates to CASRASTSAYYNEQFF.

The rearrangement uses TRBV5-1 and TRBJ2-5; 15 bases fit TRBD2. Germline V gives CDR1 SGHRS, CDR2 YFSETQ. This CDR3 has 18 residues. The V and J ends lost 1 base and 1 base, in that order; junction bases with no gene match: 5. CDR3 residues: CASSLPGLAGGSQETQYF. The CDR3 DNA sequence: TGCGCCAGCAGCTTGCCGGGACTAGCGGGGGGTTCCCAAGAGACCCAGTACTTC.

V gene TRBV25-1 combines with J gene TRBJ2-7, with D possibly matching TRBD1 (6 bases). CDR1 is MGHDK, CDR2 SYGVNS, per germline. CDR3 length: 13 amino acids. The germline V and J ends were trimmed by 6 bases and 2 bases, with 11 bases remaining between them. The CDR3: CASRNRDPYEQYF. CDR3 sequence (DNA): TGTGCCAGCAGGAACAGGGACCCCTACGAGCAGTACTTC.

This clone was recorded a few times. The chain recombines TRBV7-6 with TRBJ2-7; D might be TRBD2 (6 bases). The germline CDR1 and CDR2 sequences are SGHVS and FNYEAQ. CDR3 size: 14 residues. V was shortened by 4 bases and J by 4 bases, with 14 bases between the two germline ends. The DNA for the CDR3 is TGTGCCAGCAGCTCGTCCCGGGACTTTTACGAGCAGTACTTC. Translated: CASSSSRDFYEQYF. Looking up the rest from reference TRBV7-6 and TRBJ2-7 gives the full variable domain: GAGVSQSPRYKVTKRGQDVALRCDPISGHVSLYWYRQALGQGPEFLTYFNYEAQQDKSGLPNDRFSAERPEGSISTLTIQRTEQRDSAMYRCASSSSRDFYEQYFGPGTRLTVT.